This T cell receptor beta chain appears in the sequencing data of a study of T cells after yellow fever vaccination. TCRdb reprocessed the 5' RACE reads via MiXCR and lists one record per CDR3 protein. Of 400,000 to 650,000 distinct CDR3 sequences detected, 20% to 25% appear once; the ten largest clones hold 15% to 20%. The V end was cut by 0 bases, the J end by 3 bases, with 9 bases between. The CDR3 is made up of 14 amino acids. CDR1 and CDR2 (germline): SGHDT, YYEEEE. Sample: PBMCs, taken approximately 20 days after the first yellow fever vaccination. The chain employs TRBV5-6 and TRBJ1-2; no definite D call. The sequence was collected from a man between 18 and 29 years old who received the YFV17D yellow fever vaccine. The CDR3 DNA follows: TGTGCCAGCAGCTTGGAGGACGGCTACTATGGCTACACCTTC. Residues: CASSLEDGYYGYTF.